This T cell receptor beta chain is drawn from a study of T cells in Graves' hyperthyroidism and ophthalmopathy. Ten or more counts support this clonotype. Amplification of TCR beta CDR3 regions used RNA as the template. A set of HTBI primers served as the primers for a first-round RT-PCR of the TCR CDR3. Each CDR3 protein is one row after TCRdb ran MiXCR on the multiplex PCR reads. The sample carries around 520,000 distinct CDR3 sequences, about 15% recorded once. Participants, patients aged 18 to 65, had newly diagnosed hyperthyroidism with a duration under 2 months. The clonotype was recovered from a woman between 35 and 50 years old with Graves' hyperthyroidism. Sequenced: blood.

For the CDR3, the DNA is TGTGCCAGCAGCTCACCGTCCTTAACAGAGACAAGGTTGGGGAATGAGCAGTTCTTC. Residues: CASSSPSLTETRLGNEQFF. The J gene is TRBJ2-1, the V gene TRBV7-8, with D hard to call. The ends were cut back, 4 bases at V and 7 bases at J, with 29 bases in the middle. The CDR3 has 19 amino acids. Germline CDR1 is SGHVS and CDR2 is FQNEAQ.